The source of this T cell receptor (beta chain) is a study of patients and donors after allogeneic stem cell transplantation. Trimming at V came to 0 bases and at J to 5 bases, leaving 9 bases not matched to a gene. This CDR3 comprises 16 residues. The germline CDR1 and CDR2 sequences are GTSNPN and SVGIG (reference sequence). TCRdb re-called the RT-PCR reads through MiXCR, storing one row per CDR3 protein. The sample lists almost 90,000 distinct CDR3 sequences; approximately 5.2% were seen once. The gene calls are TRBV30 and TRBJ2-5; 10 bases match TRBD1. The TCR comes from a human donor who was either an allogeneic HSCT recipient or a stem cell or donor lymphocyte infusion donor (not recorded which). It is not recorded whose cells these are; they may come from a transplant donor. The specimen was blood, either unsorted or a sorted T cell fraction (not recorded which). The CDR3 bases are TGTGCCTGGAGTGTAGGGACAGGGGCCGCGGGTGAGACCCAGTACTTC. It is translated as CAWSVGTGAAGETQYF.